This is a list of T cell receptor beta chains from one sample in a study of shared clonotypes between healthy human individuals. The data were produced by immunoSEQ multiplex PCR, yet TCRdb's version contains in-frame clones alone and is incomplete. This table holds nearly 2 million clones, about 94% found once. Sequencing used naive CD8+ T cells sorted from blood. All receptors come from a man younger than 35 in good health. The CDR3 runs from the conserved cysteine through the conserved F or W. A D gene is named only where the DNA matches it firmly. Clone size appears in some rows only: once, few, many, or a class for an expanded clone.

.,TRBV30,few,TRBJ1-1,TGTGCCTGGAGTATGACACTGAACACTGAAGCTTTCTTT,CAWSMTLNTEAFF
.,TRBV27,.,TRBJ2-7,TGTGCCAGCAGTCAGGGACAGAACTTTCGGGGGGACCGCGAGCAGTACTTC,CASSQGQNFRGDREQYF
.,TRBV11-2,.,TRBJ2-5,TGTGCCAGCACCTTAGGGGGCGGGAGAGAGACCCAGTACTTC,CASTLGGGRETQYF
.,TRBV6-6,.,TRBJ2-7,TGTGCCAGCACCCTCGTGGTTGGGGCCTCCTACGAGCAGTACTTC,CASTLVVGASYEQYF
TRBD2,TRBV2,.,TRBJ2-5,TGTGCCAGCAGTGATTTTAGCGGGGGATTTCAAGAGACCCAGTACTTC,CASSDFSGGFQETQYF
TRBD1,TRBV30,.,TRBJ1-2,TGTGCCTGGAGTAATCTTTGGGACAGGGGCCCGCATGGCTACACCTTC,CAWSNLWDRGPHGYTF
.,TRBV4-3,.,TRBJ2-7,TGCGCCAGCAGCCAAGAGGGTACCTCCTACGAGCAGTACTTC,CASSQEGTSYEQYF
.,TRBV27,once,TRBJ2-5,TGTGCCAGCAGTTTTTCCGGGGACGGATTGGCCCAGTACTTC,CASSFSGDGLAQYF
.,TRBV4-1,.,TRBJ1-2,TGCGCCAGCAGCCAAGCCTATGAGGGGGGGCGACTAGGCTACACCTTC,CASSQAYEGGRLGYTF
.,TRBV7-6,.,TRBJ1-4,TGTGCCAGCAGCTTAAACCCTGGGACTGCAACTAATGAAAAACTGTTTTTT,CASSLNPGTATNEKLFF
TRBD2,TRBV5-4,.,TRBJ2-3,TGTGCCAGCCAACCCATTCTAGCGGGGGGCACAGGTACGCAGTATTTT,CASQPILAGGTGTQYF
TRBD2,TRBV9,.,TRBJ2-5,TGTGCCAGCAGCAAGACTAGCGGCTCATGGACCCAGTACTTC,CASSKTSGSWTQYF
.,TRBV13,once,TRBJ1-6,TGTGCCAGCAGCCTCCGGCAGGGTGCTATTTCACCCCTCCACTTT,CASSLRQGAISPLHF
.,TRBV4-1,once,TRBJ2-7,TGCGCCAGCAGCCATGGGGATGACTACGAGCAGTACTTC,CASSHGDDYEQYF
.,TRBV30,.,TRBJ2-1,TGTGCCTGGAGTGTAGAGGGGCTATCCTACAATGAGCAGTTCTTC,CAWSVEGLSYNEQFF
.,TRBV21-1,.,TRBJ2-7,TGTGCCAGCAGCAAAGCGGGCAGCTCCTACGAGCAGTACTTC,CASSKAGSSYEQYF
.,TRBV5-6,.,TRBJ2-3,TGTGCCAGTCTGGAGGGGCCTTTAAGTCATACGCAGTATTTT,CASLEGPLSHTQYF
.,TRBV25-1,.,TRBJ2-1,TGTGCCAGCAGTGTCTTTTCCGACTACAATGAGCAGTTCTTC,CASSVFSDYNEQFF
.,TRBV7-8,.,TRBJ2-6,TGTGCCAGCACCCCGCGCTTGGGGGCCAACGTCCTGACTTTC,CASTPRLGANVLTF
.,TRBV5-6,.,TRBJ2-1,TGTGCCAGCAGCTTGGAGACAGCCTGGGGGGATGAGCAGTTCTTC,CASSLETAWGDEQFF
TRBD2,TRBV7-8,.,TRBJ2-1,TGTGCCAGCAGCTTAACTAGCGGGGGGGCCACCTACAATGAGCAGTTCTTC,CASSLTSGGATYNEQFF
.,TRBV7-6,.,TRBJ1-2,TGTGCCAGCAGCTTAGTGGCGGGCGCTAACTATGGCTACACCTTC,CASSLVAGANYGYTF
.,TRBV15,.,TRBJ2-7,TGTGCCACCGGGCAGGGGATTAGCGAGCAGTACTTC,CATGQGISEQYF
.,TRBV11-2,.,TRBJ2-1,TGTGCCAGCAGCTTGGGAGAGAACTACAATGAGCAGTTCTTC,CASSLGENYNEQFF
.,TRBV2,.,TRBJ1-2,TGTGCCAGCAGGAGGGGGGGTGACTATGGCTACACCTTC,CASRRGGDYGYTF
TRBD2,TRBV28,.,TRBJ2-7,TGTGCCAGCAGACTAGCGGGGGGTTCCTACGAGCAGTACTTC,CASRLAGGSYEQYF